This is a list of T cell receptor beta chains from one sample in a study of blood T cell repertoires in COVID-19. The repertoire was sequenced with immunoSEQ multiplex PCR; TCRdb's copy has only in-frame clones and lacks some. The profile shows about 300,000 clones, 85% to 90% of them singletons. Material: PBMCs or T cells enriched from blood (not recorded which). The receptors originated from a woman aged 18-29 years who had recovered from COVID-19. Both conserved end residues are part of each CDR3. A D gene is named only where the DNA matches it firmly. Not every row has a clone size; where given, it reads once, few, many or a size class.

>.|TRBV6-1|TRBD2|TRBJ2-3
TGTGCCAGCAGTGAACTAGCGGGAGCAGATACGCAGTATTTT
CASSELAGADTQYF
>.|TRBV19|.|TRBJ1-6
TGTGCCAGTAGTGTCGATACTGCCCTTAATTCACCCCTCCACTTT
CASSVDTALNSPLHF
>.|TRBV28|.|TRBJ1-1
TGTGCCACCAGAATGGGAGGGGCGAGAACTGAAGCTTTCTTT
CATRMGGARTEAFF
>.|TRBV3-1/TRBV3-2|TRBD1|TRBJ1-2
TGTGCCAGCAGCCAAGATTTAGGACAGGCAAGCTATGGCTACACCTTC
CASSQDLGQASYGYTF
>.|TRBV12-5|.|TRBJ1-1
TGTGCTAGTGGTTTGGCCGCAGGACAGAGCACTGAAGCTTTCTTT
CASGLAAGQSTEAFF
>.|TRBV7-2|TRBD1|TRBJ1-2
TGTGCCAGCTCGGGACAGGGGGCCATCCTAGGGGGCTACACCTTC
CASSGQGAILGGYTF
>few|TRBV28|.|TRBJ1-2
TGTGCCAGCAGTGCTGCGCCAGGGGAATATGGCTACACCTTC
CASSAAPGEYGYTF
>.|TRBV7-2|.|TRBJ1-2
TGTGCCAGCAGCTTATACAGGGCGGGCTATGGCTACACCTTC
CASSLYRAGYGYTF
>.|TRBV7-2|.|TRBJ2-5
TGTGCCAGCAGCTACCGGTGGGGGGGCCGTCCAGAGACCCAGTACTTC
CASSYRWGGRPETQYF
>.|TRBV5-1|.|TRBJ1-1
TGCGCCAGCAGCGAGCAGGGGCCGCGGAACACTGAAGCTTTCTTT
CASSEQGPRNTEAFF
>.|TRBV5-4|.|TRBJ1-1
TGTGCCAGCAGCGCACAGTCTGAAGCTTTCTTT
CASSAQSEAFF
>.|TRBV13|.|TRBJ2-5
TGTGCCAGCAGCGCGTGGACAGCTCAAGAGACCCAGTACTTC
CASSAWTAQETQYF
>.|TRBV5-1|TRBD2|TRBJ2-1
TGCGCCAGCAGCTTAAGTCTAGCGGGAGAAGGTGAGCAGTTCTTC
CASSLSLAGEGEQFF
>.|TRBV4-1|.|TRBJ1-1
TGCGCCAGCAGCCAAGGGAGGGGCAGGCAGGGAACTGAAGCTTTCTTT
CASSQGRGRQGTEAFF
>once|TRBV24-1|.|TRBJ2-4
TGTGCCACCAGTGACCGATCCCCAGGGAAAAACATTCAGTACTTC
CATSDRSPGKNIQYF
>.|TRBV2|.|TRBJ1-5
TGTGCCAGCAGTGAAGACAGTCCTTATCAGCCCCAGCATTTT
CASSEDSPYQPQHF
>.|TRBV2|.|TRBJ2-2
TGTGCCAGCACCCGACTGGGCGGGGCGAACACCGGGGAGCTGTTTTTT
CASTRLGGANTGELFF
>.|TRBV30|TRBD1|TRBJ1-2
TGTGCCTGGGGGCGATCCGGGACAGGGGAAGGCTACACCTTC
CAWGRSGTGEGYTF
>.|TRBV7-9|.|TRBJ1-1
TGTGCCAGCAGTCCGGAGGGGCGGAACACTGAAGCTTTCTTT
CASSPEGRNTEAFF
>.|TRBV5-6|.|TRBJ1-1
TGTGCCAGCAGCTTAACTAACACTGAAGCTTTCTTT
CASSLTNTEAFF
>.|TRBV7-8|.|TRBJ2-5
TGTGCCAGCAGCAAGTTGACAGGGGGCTATGCGGGAGGGCTGAGAGAGACCCAGTACTTC
CASSKLTGGYAGGLRETQYF
>.|TRBV28|.|TRBJ2-1
TGTGCCAGCAGTAACAGGGTATTGTGGGGTTACAATGAGCAGTTCTTC
CASSNRVLWGYNEQFF
>.|TRBV28|TRBD1|TRBJ1-2
TGTGCCAGCAGTTTCTCCTACGGACAGGGGGCGAGCGGGGTCTATGGCTACACCTTC
CASSFSYGQGASGVYGYTF
>.|TRBV18|.|TRBJ2-5
TGTGCCAGCTCACTCGCGGGACAGATCCAAGAGACCCAGTACTTC
CASSLAGQIQETQYF
>.|TRBV6-8|.|TRBJ2-6
TGTGCCAGCAGTTACTTTTGGTCCGGGGGGCCTGGGGCCAACGTCCTGACTTTC
CASSYFWSGGPGANVLTF
>.|TRBV3-1/TRBV3-2|.|TRBJ1-6
TGTGCCAGCAGCCAAGGGCAGGAGGGCTCACCCCTCCACTTT
CASSQGQEGSPLHF
>once|TRBV7-9|.|TRBJ2-3
TGTGCCAGCAGCTTAGAAGCGTCAGATACGCAGTATTTT
CASSLEASDTQYF
>.|TRBV6-5|.|TRBJ2-1
TGTGCCAGCACCGAGCTGAATGAGCAGTTCTTC
CASTELNEQFF
>.|TRBV4-1|TRBD2|TRBJ2-3
TGCGCCAGCAGCCAAGATAGCGGGAGCACAGATACGCAGTATTTT
CASSQDSGSTDTQYF
>once|TRBV5-6|TRBD1|TRBJ1-1
TGTGCCAGCAGCTGGACAGGGTATGGGGGCACTGAAGCTTTCTTT
CASSWTGYGGTEAFF
>.|TRBV28|.|TRBJ1-5
TGTGCCAGCACCTCGGCGGGGGATCGAGGCAATCAGCCCCAGCATTTT
CASTSAGDRGNQPQHF
>.|TRBV2|.|TRBJ2-5
TGTGCCAGCAGTAGGGACAACCCAGAGACCCAGTACTTC
CASSRDNPETQYF
>.|TRBV30|TRBD1|TRBJ1-2
TGTGCCTGGAGTATAATCAGAGGGGACAGGCAACTCTATGGCTACACCTTC
CAWSIIRGDRQLYGYTF
>.|TRBV12-3/TRBV12-4|TRBD1|TRBJ1-2
TGTGCCAGCAGTTTGTACAGGGGGAGCTACACCTTC
CASSLYRGSYTF
>.|TRBV18|TRBD1|TRBJ1-1
TGTGCCAGCTCACGGGGACAGCATGAAGCTTTCTTT
CASSRGQHEAFF
>.|TRBV30|TRBD1|TRBJ1-5
TGTGCCTGGGGACAGGGGGGGCCCCAGCATTTT
CAWGQGGPQHF
>.|TRBV5-1|.|TRBJ1-1
TGCGCCAGCAGCTTGGCTCGAGGGCTTACTGAAGCTTTCTTT
CASSLARGLTEAFF
>.|TRBV27|TRBD2|TRBJ2-3
TGTGCCAGCAGTTTGGGGCTCGGGGGGACGGAAGATACGCAGTATTTT
CASSLGLGGTEDTQYF
>.|TRBV18|TRBD1|TRBJ1-4
TGTGCCAGCTCACCTGGGACAGCAACTAATGAAAAACTGTTTTTT
CASSPGTATNEKLFF
>once|TRBV7-9|TRBD1|TRBJ2-7
TGTGCCAGCAGCTCAGCCGGGACAGGGGCCCCCTACGAGCAGTACTTC
CASSSAGTGAPYEQYF
>.|TRBV19|.|TRBJ1-5
TGTGCCAGTACCAACACCGGGACACACAATCAGCCCCAGCATTTT
CASTNTGTHNQPQHF
>.|TRBV7-9|.|TRBJ2-6
TGTGTTTACGGGGGAACTGGTGGGGCCAACGTCCTGACTTTC
CVYGGTGGANVLTF
>.|TRBV30|TRBD1|TRBJ1-1
TGTGCCTGGAGGGGTCTAGGGACAGTGAACACTGAAGCTTTCTTT
CAWRGLGTVNTEAFF
>.|TRBV2|.|TRBJ1-4
TGTGCCAGCGGACTCCTCACAACTAATGAAAAACTGTTTTTT
CASGLLTTNEKLFF